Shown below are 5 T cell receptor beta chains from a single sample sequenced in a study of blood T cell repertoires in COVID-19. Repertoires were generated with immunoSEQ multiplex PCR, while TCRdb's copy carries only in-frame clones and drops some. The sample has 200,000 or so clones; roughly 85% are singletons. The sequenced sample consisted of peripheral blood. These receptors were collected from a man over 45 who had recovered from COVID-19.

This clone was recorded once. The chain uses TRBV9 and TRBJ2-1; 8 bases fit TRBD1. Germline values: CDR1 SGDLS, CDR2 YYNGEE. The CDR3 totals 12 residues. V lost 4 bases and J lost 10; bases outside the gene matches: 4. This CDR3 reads CASSPGTGEQFF. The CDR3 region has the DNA TGTGCCAGCAGCCCTGGGACAGGAGAGCAGTTCTTC.

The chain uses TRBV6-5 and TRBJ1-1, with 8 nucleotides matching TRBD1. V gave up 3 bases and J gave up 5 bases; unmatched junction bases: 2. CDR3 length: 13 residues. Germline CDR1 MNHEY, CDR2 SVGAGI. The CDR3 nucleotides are TGTGCCAGCAGTTATACAGGGGGAACTGAAGCTTTCTTT. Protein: CASSYTGGTEAFF.

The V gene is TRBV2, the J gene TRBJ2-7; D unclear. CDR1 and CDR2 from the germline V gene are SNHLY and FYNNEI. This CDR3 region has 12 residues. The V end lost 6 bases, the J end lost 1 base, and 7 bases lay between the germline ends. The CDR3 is CASSQESYEQYF. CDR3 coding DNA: TGTGCCAGCAGCCAAGAGTCCTACGAGCAGTACTTC.

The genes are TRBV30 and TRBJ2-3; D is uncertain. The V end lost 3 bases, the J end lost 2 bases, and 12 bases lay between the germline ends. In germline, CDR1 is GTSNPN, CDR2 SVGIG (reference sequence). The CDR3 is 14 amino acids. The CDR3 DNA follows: TGTGCCTGGAGAGCAGCGTTGGTCACAGATACGCAGTATTTT. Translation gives CAWRAALVTDTQYF.

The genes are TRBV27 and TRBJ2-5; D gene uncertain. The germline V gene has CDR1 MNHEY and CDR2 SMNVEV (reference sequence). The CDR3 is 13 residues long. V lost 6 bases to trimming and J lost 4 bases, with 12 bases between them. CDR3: CASRPNTPETQYF. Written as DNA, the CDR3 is TGTGCCAGCAGACCGAACACCCCAGAGACCCAGTACTTC.